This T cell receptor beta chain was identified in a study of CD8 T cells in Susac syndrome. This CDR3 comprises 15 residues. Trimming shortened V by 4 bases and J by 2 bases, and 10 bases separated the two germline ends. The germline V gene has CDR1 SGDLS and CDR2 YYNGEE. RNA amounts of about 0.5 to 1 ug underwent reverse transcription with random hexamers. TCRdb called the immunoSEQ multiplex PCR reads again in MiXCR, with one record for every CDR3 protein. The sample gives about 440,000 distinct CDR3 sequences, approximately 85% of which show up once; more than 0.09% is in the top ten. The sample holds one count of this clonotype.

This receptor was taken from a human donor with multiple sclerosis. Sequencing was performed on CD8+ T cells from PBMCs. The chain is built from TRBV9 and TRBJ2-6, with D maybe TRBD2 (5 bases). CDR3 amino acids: CASSSGTAGANVLTF. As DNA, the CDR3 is TGTGCCAGCAGCTCGGGAACGGCTGGGGCCAACGTCCTGACTTTC.